This T cell receptor beta chain was identified during a study of cytomegalovirus exposure and HLA in healthy donors. General observations from the study: For presence/absence analyses, sequencing depth was assumed to be roughly uniform across donors. In an earlier analysis, in fewer than 700 donors, most V segments appeared productive either ~90% or ~30% of the time. As a later analysis showed, several of the most significant clusters appeared to be linked to common viral pathogens.

PCR amplification relied on 60 Vbeta primers (plus 13 Jbeta primers). Original methodology: In a later analysis, approximately 80 million unique TCR beta chains included roughly 11 million shared by two or more donors. Here immunoSEQ multiplex PCR was the method, and the copy in TCRdb shows in-frame clones only, minus some. D and trimming were read from the DNA, whereas the V and J calls and clone size are those reported in that table. The sample lists approximately 100,000 clones, approximately 77% occurring once. The V end lost 4 bases, the J end lost 4 bases, and 17 bases lay between the germline ends. Germline assignment: CDR1 SGHRS and CDR2 YFSETQ. The length of the CDR3 is 15 residues. As for this clone: Its antigen is not identified.

The receptor comes from a woman aged 40 to 50 in good health and CMV-seronegative. The chain is built from TRBV5-1 and TRBJ1-1; D might be TRBD1 (6 bases). The material sequenced was PBMCs. The CDR3 DNA reads TGCGCCAGCAGCGGGGGAGGGGGGTACGTCACTGAAGCTTTCTTT. Translating it yields CASSGGGGYVTEAFF.